This TCR beta chain was sequenced in a study of T cell responses to AZD1222 COVID-19 vaccine. Findings and limits, study-wide: Just a handful of people given AZD1222 tested seropositive at baseline. Spike was spanned by vaccine-associated CD4 TCRs, which were dominant at 160-218 and 743-854. Repertoire sampling happened only post peak T cell response.

This clone was counted only a few times. Its cognate antigen is unknown. This CDR3 is 15 amino acids long. Germline lookup yields CDR1 LNHDA and CDR2 SQIVND (reference sequence). Trimming took 4 bases from V and 1 from J; bases not matched to a gene: 4. This table comes from immunoSEQ multiplex PCR, and its TCRdb copy is limited to in-frame clones, with some not included. The sample lists some 82,000 clones; 75% to 90% were seen once. The clonotype originates from an adult in good health. The rearrangement uses TRBV19 and TRBJ1-1, with 9 bases lining up with TRBD1. This specimen consisted of peripheral blood, obtained on day 0 of AZD1222 vaccination. This CDR3 is CASSTTGGRNTEAFF. The CDR3 nucleotides read TGTGCCAGTAGTACGACAGGGGGGAGGAACACTGAAGCTTTCTTT.